The 29 T cell receptor beta chains below all came from one sample that was sequenced in a study of breast tumors, draining lymph nodes, adjacent tissues. Breast cancer patients provided tissue from their axillary draining lymph nodes. Each CDR3 protein gets one entry after TCRdb re-called the multiplex PCR reads with MiXCR. The sample lists under 250,000 distinct CDR3 sequences, less than 40% occurring once. The specimen was axillary lymph node tissue. Receptors originate from a female donor with breast cancer. Some clones in this sample may be carry-over from other donors' samples.

Comment on this clonotype: Its ends do not fully match the called genes, so a read error is possible. The genes are TRBV2 and TRBJ2-3; 10 bases match TRBD2. Germline-derived CDR1 and CDR2 are SNHLY and FYNNEI. CDR3 size: 15 residues. CDR3 protein: CASSPASGGTDAQYF. In nucleotides, the CDR3 is TGTGCCAGCAGCCCCGCTAGCGGGGGCACAGATGCGCAGTATTTT.

Points on this clonotype: Possible read error: a much larger clone is one base away. J is TRBJ2-3 and V is TRBV20-1, with D possibly matching TRBD2 (6 bases). CDR3 size: 17 residues. CDR1 and CDR2 (germline): DFQATT, SNEGSKA (reference sequence). V shed 3 bases and J shed 3 bases, with 22 bases lying between them. CDR3 bases: TGCAGTGCTAGCCAATTCCCCGGCGGGACGTCGACAGATACGCAGTATTTT. Encoded protein: CSASQFPGGTSTDTQYF.

For this clonotype: A much larger clone lies a single base off, so this may be a read error. The chain has TRBV20-1 and TRBJ2-7, with TRBD2 matching 7 bases. The germline V gene has CDR1 DFQATT and CDR2 SNEGSKA (reference sequence). The V segment lost 1 base and the J segment 5 bases; nucleotides outside the gene matches: 11. This CDR3 region has 15 residues. The CDR3 DNA sequence: TGCAGTGCTAGAGCCGTTGGACTAGTGCCAGACGAGCAGTACTTC. This codes for CSARAVGLVPDEQYF.

A word on this clonotype: A much larger clonotype is one base distant, so this may be a read error. The J gene is TRBJ2-7, the V gene TRBV6-1; D uncertain. Trimming pared 0 bases from V and 7 bases from J, leaving 22 bases between. This CDR3 is 17 amino acids long. Germline assignment: CDR1 MNHNS and CDR2 SASEGT. CDR3 in DNA: TGTGCCAGCAGTGAAGCAGAGGACGGATGTACGAGCAAAGAGCAGTACTTC. This translates into CASSEAEDGCTSKEQYF.

In this sample, this clonotype turned up a few times. Being one base from a much bigger clone, this may be a read error. V usage is TRBV12-3 or TRBV12-4 and J usage is TRBJ2-6; D gene unclear. Between the trimmed V and J ends, which lost 6 bases and 3 bases, there was a span of 12 bases. The CDR3 is 15 residues long. The CDR3 region is CASSFGLSGANVLTF. CDR3 bases: TGTGCCAGCAGCTTCGGCCTCAGTGGGGCCAACGTCCTGACTTTC.

This clonotype occurred many times. The CDR3 spells CASSPLLGRLYNEQFF. CDR3 sequence (DNA): TGTGCCAGCAGCCCGCTACTAGGGAGGTTGTACAATGAGCAGTTCTTC. The chain has TRBV7-9 and TRBJ2-1; perhaps TRBD2 as D (6 bases). Germline assignment: CDR1 SEHNR and CDR2 FQNEAQ (reference sequence). This CDR3 has 16 residues. V was cut by 5 bases and J by 4 bases, with 18 bases left in between. Supplemented by reference TRBV7-9 and TRBJ2-1, the full variable domain reads DTGVSQNPRHKITKRGQNVTFRCDPISEHNRLYWYRQTLGQGPEFLTYFQNEAQLEKSRLLSDRFSAERPKGSFSTLEIQRTEQGDSAMYLCASSPLLGRLYNEQFFGPGTRLTVL.

The chain couples TRBV29-1 to TRBJ2-7; D is uncertain. The V end was cut by 8 bases, the J end by 1 base, with 6 bases between. CDR3 size: 10 residues. Germline V gene data show CDR1 as SQVTM and CDR2 as ANQGSEA. The CDR3 nucleotides read TGCAGCTTAGGGTCCTACGAGCAGTACTTC. Protein sequence: CSLGSYEQYF.

This clonotype was seen at least ten times. V gene TRBV6-1 combines with J gene TRBJ2-1; 9 bases fit TRBD1. This CDR3 is built from 14 residues. V dropped 6 bases and J dropped 4; count of bases not matched to a gene: 4. Germline values: CDR1 MNHNS, CDR2 SASEGT. The CDR3 loop reads CASSTGGLYNEQFF. Here the CDR3 DNA reads TGTGCCAGCAGCACAGGGGGCCTTTACAATGAGCAGTTCTTC.

This clonotype has at least ten counts. This chain links TRBV7-9 with TRBJ1-5; D unclear. Trimming cost V 1 base and J 5 bases, with 6 bases left between them. This CDR3 is 13 amino acids long. Looked up from germline, CDR1 is SEHNR and CDR2 is FQNEAQ (reference sequence). The CDR3 region has the DNA TGTGCCAGCAGCTTAGGGCGGGATCAGCCCCAGCATTTT. Encoded protein: CASSLGRDQPQHF. The complete variable domain, with remaining parts taken from reference TRBV7-9 and TRBJ1-5, reads DTGVSQNPRHKITKRGQNVTFRCDPISEHNRLYWYRQTLGQGPEFLTYFQNEAQLEKSRLLSDRFSAERPKGSFSTLEIQRTEQGDSAMYLCASSLGRDQPQHFGDGTRLSIL.

On this clonotype itself: A single base separates this from a much larger clone, so it may be a read error. The gene calls are TRBV9 and TRBJ2-1, with 9 bases matching TRBD2. The CDR3 is made up of 17 amino acids. Germline CDR1 reads SGDLS; CDR2 reads YYNGEE. The CDR3 sequence is CASSARTSVSSYTEQFF. CDR3 nucleotides: TGTGCCAGCAGCGCGAGGACTAGCGTGAGCTCCTACACTGAGCAGTTCTTC.

J is TRBJ1-3 and V is TRBV9; D is ambiguous. The germline V gene encodes CDR1 SGDLS and CDR2 YYNGEE. The CDR3 runs 16 residues. V shed 0 bases and J shed 6 bases, with 16 bases lying between them. The DNA for the CDR3 is TGTGCCAGCAGCGTAGTAGGGATTCGTTTCGCAAACACCATATATTTT. Protein: CASSVVGIRFANTIYF.

This clonotype was found many times. The J gene is TRBJ1-3, the V gene TRBV9; D is ambiguous. Germline CDR1 is SGDLS and CDR2 is YYNGEE. This CDR3 spans 14 amino acids. The V end was cut by 0 bases, the J end by 0 bases, with 4 bases between. For the CDR3, the DNA is TGTGCCAGCAGCGTAGGCCCCTCTGGAAACACCATATATTTT. Its translation: CASSVGPSGNTIYF.

This clonotype was observed many times. V gene TRBV30 combines with J gene TRBJ2-2; D remains ambiguous. Germline V CDR1 and CDR2: GTSNPN, SVGIG (reference sequence). The CDR3 is made up of 12 amino acids. Trimming removed 5 bases from V and 7 bases from J, with 11 bases in between. CDR3 in amino acids: CAWGLGHGELFF. Here the CDR3 DNA reads TGTGCCTGGGGGTTGGGCCACGGGGAGCTGTTTTTT.

Comment on this clonotype: Since a much larger clone is just one base distant, this may be a read error. This chain links TRBV11-2 with TRBJ2-1; no reliable D call. The CDR3 consists of 10 residues. Germline loops: CDR1 SGHAT, CDR2 FQNNGV. The CDR3 reads CACSYNEQSF. CDR3 nucleotides: TGTGCCTGCAGCTACAATGAGCAGTCCTTC.

The chain employs TRBV25-1 and TRBJ2-5; the D gene is possibly TRBD2 (5 bases). With 4 bases removed from V and 4 bases from J, the gap between germline ends came to 19 bases. The germline V gene has CDR1 MGHDK and CDR2 SYGVNS. This CDR3 contains 16 residues. CDR3 sequence (DNA): TGTGCCAGCAGTGTTATAGCGAATCGGAGGAGAGAGACCCAGTACTTC. Its protein product is CASSVIANRRRETQYF.

The V call is TRBV6-6, the J call TRBJ1-1; D gene unclear. V shed 0 bases and J shed 1 base, with 6 bases lying between them. Germline CDR1 MNHNY, CDR2 SVGAGI (reference sequence). This CDR3 contains 14 residues. Written as DNA, the CDR3 is TGTGCCAGCAGTTACTCGAACAGGAACACTGAAGCTTTCTTT. This sequence encodes CASSYSNRNTEAFF.

In this sample, this clonotype turned up many times. The rearrangement links TRBV12-3 or TRBV12-4 to TRBJ2-1; 8 bases are shared with TRBD1. Germline trimming cut 6 bases from V and 8 bases from J; bases unmatched to any gene: 3. This CDR3 is 12 amino acids long. This CDR3 reads CASRDREDEQFF. The CDR3 DNA reads as TGTGCCAGCAGGGACAGGGAGGATGAGCAGTTCTTC.

This clonotype was seen repeatedly, ten times or more. The gene calls are TRBV30 and TRBJ1-2; D unclear. Deletions cut 7 bases from V and 1 base from J, with 7 bases between. The CDR3 runs to 11 residues. The germline gives CDR1 GTSNPN, CDR2 SVGIG (reference sequence). Here the CDR3 DNA reads TGTGCCTCTGAAGTTAACTATGGCTACACCTTC. Its protein is CASEVNYGYTF.

This clonotype was recorded only once. The chain links TRBV18 to TRBJ1-6; TRBD1 matches at 8 bases. Per germline, CDR1 KGHSH and CDR2 LQKENI. V shed 3 bases, J shed 7 bases, and the junction held 2 bases outside the gene matches. There are 14 residues in the CDR3. CDR3 DNA sequence: TGTGCCAGCTCACCGCGGGACAGGAATTCACCCCTCCACTTT. This codes for CASSPRDRNSPLHF. Supplemented by reference TRBV18 and TRBJ1-6, the full variable domain reads NAGVMQNPRHLVRRRGQEARLRCSPMKGHSHVYWYRQLPEEGLKFMVYLQKENIIDESGMPKERFSAEFPKEGPSILRIQQVVRGDSAAYFCASSPRDRNSPLHFGNGTRLTVT.

Remarks on this clonotype: A much larger clone sits a single nucleotide away, making a read error possible. This sequence joins TRBV7-2 and TRBJ1-2; no clear D. The CDR3 sequence is 14 residues long. Germline V gene sequence: CDR1 SGHTA, CDR2 FQGNSA. CDR3 protein: CASSLQQRLYGCTF. In DNA, the CDR3 is TGTGCCAGCAGCCTACAGCAACGGTTGTATGGCTGCACCTTC.

This clonotype was detected ten times or more. This rearrangement joins TRBV27 to TRBJ1-6, with 10 bases fitting TRBD1. The CDR3 runs 16 residues. Germline CDR1 reads MNHEY; CDR2 reads SMNVEV (reference sequence). J lost 10 bases, V lost 5 bases, and 11 bases had no gene match. The CDR3 DNA reads TGTGCCAGCAGTCCATCCTCGGGGACAGGGGCCTCACCCCTCCACTTT. Translating it yields CASSPSSGTGASPLHF.

This clonotype was found many times. The rearrangement uses TRBV7-3 and TRBJ2-7; 10 bases fit TRBD1. V trimming: 5 bases; J trimming: 6 bases; junction bases outside the gene matches: 4. Germline V gene data show CDR1 as SGHTA and CDR2 as FQGTGA. The CDR3 consists of 13 residues. CDR3: CASSAGTGAEQYF. CDR3 DNA sequence: TGTGCCAGCAGCGCCGGGACAGGGGCCGAGCAGTACTTC.

On this clonotype: Compared with germline, one end of the junction differs, possibly owing to a read error. This chain connects TRBV6-2 or TRBV6-3 to TRBJ2-2; the D gene could be TRBD1 or TRBD2 (5 bases each). Germline V gene sequence: CDR1 MNHEY, CDR2 SVGEGT. The CDR3 has 14 residues. In nucleotides, the CDR3 is TGTGCCAGCAGTCACTCGGCAGGGACCGGGGAGCCGTTTTTT. This gives the protein CASSHSAGTGEPFF.

In this sample, this clonotype turned up many times. The chain has TRBV6-1 and TRBJ2-3; 8 positions agree with TRBD2. V lost 4 bases and J lost 7; bases outside the gene matches: 1. Per the germline V gene, CDR1 is MNHNS and CDR2 is SASEGT. The CDR3 is made up of 12 amino acids. In DNA form, the CDR3 reads TGTGCCAGCAGTGGACTAGCGAATACGCAGTATTTT. The encoded protein is CASSGLANTQYF.

This clonotype was picked up many times. The rearrangement uses TRBV11-3 and TRBJ2-7; 12 nucleotides agree with TRBD2. The CDR3 extends over 15 amino acids. Trimming took 5 bases from V and 7 from J; bases not matched to a gene: 9. Germline loops: CDR1 SGHNT, CDR2 YENEEA. The CDR3 nucleotides are TGTGCCAGCAGCCCTGGACTAGCGGGATCCGGAGAGCAGTACTTC. This gives the protein CASSPGLAGSGEQYF.

Ten or more counts support this clonotype. This chain's CDR3 is CASHPGVTDTQYF. The CDR3 DNA sequence: TGCGCCAGCCACCCCGGGGTCACAGATACGCAGTATTTT. This chain links TRBV5-1 with TRBJ2-3; TRBD2 is a possible D gene (5 bases). V was pared by 7 bases and J by 2 bases, with 11 bases between. The CDR3 totals 13 residues. Germline values: CDR1 SGHRS, CDR2 YFSETQ.

At least ten counts were recorded for this clonotype. The chain uses TRBV7-6 and TRBJ2-5; the match to TRBD2 covers 12 bases. Germline CDR1 reads SGHVS; CDR2 reads FNYEAQ. There are 14 residues in the CDR3. J lost 5 bases, V lost 5 bases, and 3 bases had no gene match. This CDR3 reads CASSPTSGSETQYF. CDR3 bases: TGTGCCAGCAGCCCGACTAGCGGGAGTGAGACCCAGTACTTC.

This clonotype was seen at least ten times. The gene calls are TRBV5-6 and TRBJ1-3, with TRBD1 matching over 10 bases. J lost 4 bases, V lost 4 bases, and 5 bases had no gene match. Germline CDR1 reads SGHDT; CDR2 reads YYEEEE. The CDR3 loop spans 15 amino acids. The chain's CDR3 is CASSAGTGAGNTIYF. CDR3 DNA: TGTGCCAGCAGCGCCGGGACAGGGGCCGGAAACACCATATATTTT.

As to this clonotype: No conserved phenylalanine or tryptophan ends this CDR3, so it is likely a read error. The V call is TRBV20-1, the J call TRBJ2-5; D gene unclear. The germline CDR1 and CDR2 sequences are DFQATT and SNEGSKA (reference sequence). This CDR3 contains 10 residues. CDR3 sequence (DNA): TGCAGTGCTATGGAAGAGATCCAGTACCTC. This gives the protein CSAMEEIQYL.